A selection of T cell receptor beta chains follows, all from one sample in a study of OX40 agonist ivuxolimab in advanced cancers. Sequencing was performed with immunoSEQ multiplex PCR; in TCRdb, only in-frame clones are kept and a portion is missing. This sample has tens of thousands of clones, with 85% to 90% found just once. The sample was CD4+ or CD8+ T cells sorted from blood, taken in a trial of the OX40 agonist ivuxolimab. These receptors came from an adult with an advanced solid tumor such as melanoma, head and neck, liver or kidney cancer. CDR3s include the opening cysteine and the closing phenylalanine or tryptophan. The order of the fields is J gene, V gene, clone size, D gene, CDR3 DNA, CDR3 protein. A D gene is named only where the DNA matches it firmly. Size is stated for part of the rows, as once, few or many counts, or as a class when the clone is expanded.

>TRBJ2-6|TRBV7-6|NA|TRBD1
TGTGCCAGCAGCACCTCAGGGGGTCCTTACTCTGGGGCCAACGTCCTGACTTTC
CASSTSGGPYSGANVLTF
>TRBJ2-2|TRBV9|NA|TRBD1
TGTGCCAGCAGCGTAGTAGGGACAGGGAGAACCGGGGAGCTGTTTTTT
CASSVVGTGRTGELFF
>TRBJ2-5|TRBV7-3|NA|NA
TGTGCCAGCAGCTTAAAGGGCCCCGAGACCCAGTACTTC
CASSLKGPETQYF
>TRBJ2-7|TRBV5-6|NA|TRBD1
TGTGCCAGCAGCCCGGTCCCGGGACAGGGGCTAAGCTCCTACGAGCAGTACTTC
CASSPVPGQGLSSYEQYF
>TRBJ1-2|TRBV4-1|once|TRBD1
TGCGCCAGCAGCCAAGACCGGTTAGAGACAGGGGGCCCCCTCGGCTATGGCTACACCTTC
CASSQDRLETGGPLGYGYTF
>TRBJ1-1|TRBV27|NA|TRBD1
TGTGCCAGCAGGACAGGGGACACTGAAGCTTTCTTT
CASRTGDTEAFF
>TRBJ2-1|TRBV7-8|NA|NA
TGTGCCAGCAGCCCCTACAGGCGCGACGGTAATGAGCAGTTCTTC
CASSPYRRDGNEQFF
>TRBJ2-3|TRBV4-1|NA|TRBD2
TGCGCCAGCAGCCAAGAGGCTGGCGGGAGTAGCACAGATACGCAGTATTTT
CASSQEAGGSSTDTQYF
>TRBJ2-7|TRBV10-3|NA|NA
TGTGCCATCAGTGAAGGGAAGGGGTACGAGCAGTACTTC
CAISEGKGYEQYF
>TRBJ2-1|TRBV6-5|NA|TRBD1
TGTGCCAGTACTCACGAACAGGGGTACAATGAGCAGTTCTTC
CASTHEQGYNEQFF
>TRBJ1-1|TRBV9|few|NA
TGTGCCAGCAGCGTAGGATCGGGGTCCAGTGAAGCTTTCTTT
CASSVGSGSSEAFF
>TRBJ2-7|TRBV28|NA|TRBD1
TGTGCCAGCAGTTGGAGGACAGGGGGGACCAGGGACGAGCAGTACTTC
CASSWRTGGTRDEQYF
>TRBJ2-7|TRBV4-3|NA|TRBD2
TGCGCCAGCAGCCGGGGGGGACGGACTTCGGCCTACGAGCAGTACTTC
CASSRGGRTSAYEQYF
>TRBJ2-4|TRBV15|NA|NA
TGTGCCACCAGCAGAGATAGGGGCAGGGAGGTCCAAAACATTCAGTACTTC
CATSRDRGREVQNIQYF
>TRBJ1-5|TRBV7-5|NA|NA
TGTGTCAGAAGCCCCCACGAGAATCAGCCCCAGCATTTT
CVRSPHENQPQHF
>TRBJ2-3|TRBV19|NA|NA
TGTGCCAGTAGTATGGCTAGCACAGATACGCAGTATTTT
CASSMASTDTQYF
>TRBJ2-2|TRBV9|few|TRBD2
TGTGCCAGCAGCGCTCAAAAGCGGGAGAGGGACGGGGAGCTGTTTTTT
CASSAQKRERDGELFF
>TRBJ1-1|TRBV19|NA|NA
TGTGCCAGTAGTTTGCGATTGAACACTGAAGCTTTCTTT
CASSLRLNTEAFF
>TRBJ2-1|TRBV5-4|once|TRBD2
TGTGCCAGCAGCTTGATCTACTTAGCGGGAGGGTCCTACAATGAGCAGTTCTTC
CASSLIYLAGGSYNEQFF
>TRBJ1-3|TRBV7-9|NA|NA
TGTGCCAGCAGCGCCGGACCCGGGACGGCCTCTGGAAACACCATATATTTT
CASSAGPGTASGNTIYF
>TRBJ2-7|TRBV7-3|NA|TRBD1
TGTGCCAGCAGCCTGGACAGGGGGCACGAGCAGTACTTC
CASSLDRGHEQYF
>TRBJ1-5|TRBV28|NA|TRBD1
TGTGCCAGCACCATACAGGGGGCTTTCAATCAGCCCCAGCATTTT
CASTIQGAFNQPQHF
>TRBJ2-7|TRBV27|NA|TRBD1
TGTGCCAGCAGCTCCCCCGGACAGGGTATCCACGAGCAGTACTTC
CASSSPGQGIHEQYF
>TRBJ2-1|TRBV19|NA|NA
TGTGCCAGTACCTATACAGGATCCTACAATGAGCAGTTCTTC
CASTYTGSYNEQFF
>TRBJ2-1|TRBV7-8|NA|NA
TGTGCCGCAATGGGGGGTGCCTACAATGAGCAGTTCTTC
CAAMGGAYNEQFF
>TRBJ1-1|TRBV19|NA|NA
TGTGCCAGTAGTTACGGGAGGAACACTGAAGCTTTCTTT
CASSYGRNTEAFF
>TRBJ1-6|TRBV6-1|NA|NA
TGTGCCAGCGGCTACGTCCAGGGTGTTGATTCACCCCTCCACTTT
CASGYVQGVDSPLHF
>TRBJ2-7|TRBV9|NA|NA
TGTGCCAGCAGCCTCCCCCCTTCCGAGCAGTACTTC
CASSLPPSEQYF